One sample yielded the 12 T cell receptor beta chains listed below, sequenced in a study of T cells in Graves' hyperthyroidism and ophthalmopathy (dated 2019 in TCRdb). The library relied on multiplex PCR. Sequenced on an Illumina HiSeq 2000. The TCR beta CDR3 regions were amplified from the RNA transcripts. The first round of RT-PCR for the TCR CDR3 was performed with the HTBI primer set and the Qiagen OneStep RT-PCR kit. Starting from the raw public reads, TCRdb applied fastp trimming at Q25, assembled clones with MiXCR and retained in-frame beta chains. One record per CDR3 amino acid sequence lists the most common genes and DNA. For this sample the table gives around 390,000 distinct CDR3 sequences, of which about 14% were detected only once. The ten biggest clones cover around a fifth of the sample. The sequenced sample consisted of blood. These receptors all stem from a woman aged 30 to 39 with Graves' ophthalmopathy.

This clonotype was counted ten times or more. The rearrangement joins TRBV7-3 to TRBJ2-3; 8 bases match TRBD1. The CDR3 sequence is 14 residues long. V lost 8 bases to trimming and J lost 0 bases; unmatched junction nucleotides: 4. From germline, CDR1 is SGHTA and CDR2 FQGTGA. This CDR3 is CASPDRVSTDTQYF. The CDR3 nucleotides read TGTGCCAGCCCGGACAGGGTTAGCACAGATACGCAGTATTTT.

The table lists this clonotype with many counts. The DNA of the CDR3 is TGTGCCAGCAGGCCCCAGTCCAGGAGCTATGGCTACACCTTC. Its translation is CASRPQSRSYGYTF. The gene calls are TRBV6-1 and TRBJ1-2; D call uncertain. This CDR3 comprises 14 residues. Germline V gene sequence: CDR1 MNHNS, CDR2 SASEGT. V was cut by 6 bases and J by 4 bases, with 15 bases left in between.

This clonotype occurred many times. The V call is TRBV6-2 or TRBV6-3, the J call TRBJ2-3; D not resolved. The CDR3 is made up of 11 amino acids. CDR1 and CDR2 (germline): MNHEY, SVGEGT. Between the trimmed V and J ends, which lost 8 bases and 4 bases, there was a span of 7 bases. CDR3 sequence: CASSVADTQYF. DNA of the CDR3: TGTGCCAGCTCGGTGGCAGATACGCAGTATTTT.

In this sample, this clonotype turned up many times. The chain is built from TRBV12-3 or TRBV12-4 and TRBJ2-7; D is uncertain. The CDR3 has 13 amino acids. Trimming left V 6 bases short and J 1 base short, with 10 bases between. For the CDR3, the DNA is TGTGCCAGCAGAGTGACACTTTCCTACGAGCAGTACTTC. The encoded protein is CASRVTLSYEQYF.

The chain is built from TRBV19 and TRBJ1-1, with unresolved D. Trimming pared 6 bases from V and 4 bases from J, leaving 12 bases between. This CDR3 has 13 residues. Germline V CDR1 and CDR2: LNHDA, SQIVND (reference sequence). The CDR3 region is CASSTLLGTEAFF. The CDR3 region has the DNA TGTGCCAGTAGCACACTGCTGGGCACTGAAGCTTTCTTT.

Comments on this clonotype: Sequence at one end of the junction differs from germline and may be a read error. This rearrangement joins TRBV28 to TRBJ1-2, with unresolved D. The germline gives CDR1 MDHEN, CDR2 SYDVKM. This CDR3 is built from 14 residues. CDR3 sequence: CAGSLMATAYGYTF. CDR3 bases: TGTGCCGGCAGTTTAATGGCGACGGCCTATGGCTACACCTTC.

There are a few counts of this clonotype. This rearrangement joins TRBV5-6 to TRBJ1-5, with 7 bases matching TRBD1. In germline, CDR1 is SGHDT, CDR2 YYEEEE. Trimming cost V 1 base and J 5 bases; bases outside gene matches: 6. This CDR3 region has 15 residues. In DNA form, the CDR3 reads TGTGCCAGCAGCTTGAAATGGGACAGTTATCAGCCCCAGCATTTT. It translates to CASSLKWDSYQPQHF.

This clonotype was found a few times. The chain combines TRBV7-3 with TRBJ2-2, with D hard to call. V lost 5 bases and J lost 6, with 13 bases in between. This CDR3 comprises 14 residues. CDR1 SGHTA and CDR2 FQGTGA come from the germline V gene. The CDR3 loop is CASSHGPKAGELFF. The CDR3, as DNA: TGTGCCAGCAGCCATGGTCCAAAGGCCGGGGAGCTGTTTTTT.

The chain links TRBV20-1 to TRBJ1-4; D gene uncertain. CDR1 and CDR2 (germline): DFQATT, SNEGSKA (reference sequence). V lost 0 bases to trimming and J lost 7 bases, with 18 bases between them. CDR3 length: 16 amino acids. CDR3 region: CSARDAGEGLGEKLFF. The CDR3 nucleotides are TGCAGTGCTAGAGATGCGGGTGAGGGCCTTGGTGAAAAACTGTTTTTT.

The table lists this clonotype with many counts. CDR3 sequence (DNA): TGTGCCAGCAGTTCCTTAGGGGGCACCGGGGAGCTGTTTTTT. This translates into CASSSLGGTGELFF. The chain combines TRBV28 with TRBJ2-2; tentative D call: TRBD1 (6 bases). Trimming shortened V by 4 bases and J by 4 bases, and 10 bases separated the two germline ends. Per germline, CDR1 MDHEN and CDR2 SYDVKM. CDR3 length equals 14 residues.

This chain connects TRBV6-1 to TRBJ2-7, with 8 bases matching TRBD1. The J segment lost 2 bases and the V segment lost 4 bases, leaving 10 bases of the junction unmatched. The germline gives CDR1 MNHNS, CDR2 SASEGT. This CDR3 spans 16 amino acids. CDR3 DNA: TGTGCCAGCAGTGCCGAAATCGGGACAGGTGCCTACGAGCAGTACTTC. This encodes CASSAEIGTGAYEQYF.

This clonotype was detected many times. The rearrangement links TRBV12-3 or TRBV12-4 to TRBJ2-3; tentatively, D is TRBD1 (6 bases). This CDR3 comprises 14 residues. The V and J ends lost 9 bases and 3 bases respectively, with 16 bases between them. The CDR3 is CASHSRGRTDTQYF. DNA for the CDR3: TGTGCCAGTCACTCCAGGGGACGGACAGATACGCAGTATTTT.